This T cell receptor beta chain was sequenced in a study of lung T cells in sarcoidosis with Löfgren's syndrome. By sample share, this clonotype is medium-sized. The CDR3 consists of 17 residues. Trimming left V 0 bases short and J 2 bases short, with 14 bases between. Germline CDR1 KGHDR, CDR2 SFDVKD. TCRdb reprocessed the reads with MiXCR, giving one entry per CDR3 protein. The table records about 3,700 distinct CDR3 sequences, 20% to 25% of them present only once. The specimen was CD4+ T cells from bronchoalveolar lavage. The receptor was derived from a human donor with sarcoidosis (Löfgren's syndrome or another form), or a control subject (not recorded which). V usage is TRBV24-1 and J usage is TRBJ2-3; TRBD2 is a possible D gene (6 bases). This CDR3 reads CATSDLYRGTDTDTQYF. The CDR3 region has the DNA TGTGCCACCAGTGATTTGTATCGCGGGACCGACACAGATACGCAGTATTTT.